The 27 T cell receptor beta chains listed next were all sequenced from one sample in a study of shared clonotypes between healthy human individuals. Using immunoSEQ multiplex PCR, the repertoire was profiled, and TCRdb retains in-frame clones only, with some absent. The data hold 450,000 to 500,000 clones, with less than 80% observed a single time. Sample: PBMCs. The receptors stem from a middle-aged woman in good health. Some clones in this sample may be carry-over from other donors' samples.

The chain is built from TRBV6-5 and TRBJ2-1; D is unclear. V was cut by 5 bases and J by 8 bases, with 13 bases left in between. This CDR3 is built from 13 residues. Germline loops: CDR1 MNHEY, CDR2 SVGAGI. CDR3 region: CASSRVTPHEQFF. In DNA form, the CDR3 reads TGTGCCAGCAGTCGGGTCACCCCTCATGAGCAGTTCTTC.

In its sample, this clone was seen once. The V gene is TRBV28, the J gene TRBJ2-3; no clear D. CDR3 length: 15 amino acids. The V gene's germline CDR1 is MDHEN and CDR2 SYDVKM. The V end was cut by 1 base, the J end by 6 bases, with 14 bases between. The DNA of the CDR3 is TGTGCCAGCAGTTTATTTGGAACGGGCGAGGATACGCAGTATTTT. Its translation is CASSLFGTGEDTQYF. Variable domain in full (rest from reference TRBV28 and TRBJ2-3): DVKVTQSSRYLVKRTGEKVFLECVQDMDHENMFWYRQDPGLGLRLIYFSYDVKMKEKGDIPEGYSVSREKKERFSLILESASTNQTSMYLCASSLFGTGEDTQYFGPGTRLTVL.

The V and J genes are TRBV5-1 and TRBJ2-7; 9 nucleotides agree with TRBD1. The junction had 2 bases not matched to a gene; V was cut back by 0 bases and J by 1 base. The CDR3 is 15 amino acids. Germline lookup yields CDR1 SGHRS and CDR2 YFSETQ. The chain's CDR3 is CASSLAQGASYEQYF. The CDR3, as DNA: TGCGCCAGCAGCTTGGCACAGGGGGCATCCTACGAGCAGTACTTC.

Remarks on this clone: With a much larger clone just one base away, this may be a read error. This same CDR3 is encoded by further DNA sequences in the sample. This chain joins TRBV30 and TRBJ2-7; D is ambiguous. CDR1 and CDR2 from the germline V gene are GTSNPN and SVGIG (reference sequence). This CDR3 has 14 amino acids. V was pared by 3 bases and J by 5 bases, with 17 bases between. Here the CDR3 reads CAWSVSSRRDEQYF. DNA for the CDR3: TGTGCCTGGAGCGTCTCCTCCCGGCGAGACGAGCAGTACTTC.

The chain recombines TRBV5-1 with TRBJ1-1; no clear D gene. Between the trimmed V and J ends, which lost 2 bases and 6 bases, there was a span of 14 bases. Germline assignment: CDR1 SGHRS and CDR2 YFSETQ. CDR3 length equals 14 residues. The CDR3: CASSFGRPGAEAFF. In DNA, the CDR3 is TGCGCCAGCAGCTTCGGTAGACCCGGGGCTGAAGCTTTCTTT.

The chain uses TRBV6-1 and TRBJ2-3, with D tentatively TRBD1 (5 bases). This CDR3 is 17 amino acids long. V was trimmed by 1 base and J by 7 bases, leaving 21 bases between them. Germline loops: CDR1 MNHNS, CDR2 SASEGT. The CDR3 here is CASSEVIEGRTRHTQYF. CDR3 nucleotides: TGTGCCAGCAGTGAAGTCATAGAAGGTCGGACACGCCATACGCAGTATTTT.

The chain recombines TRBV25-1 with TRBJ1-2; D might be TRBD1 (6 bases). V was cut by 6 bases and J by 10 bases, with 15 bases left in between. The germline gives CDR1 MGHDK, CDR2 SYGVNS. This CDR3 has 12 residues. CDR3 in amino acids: CASRGTSFAYTF. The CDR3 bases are TGTGCCAGCAGGGGGACAAGCTTTGCCTACACCTTC.

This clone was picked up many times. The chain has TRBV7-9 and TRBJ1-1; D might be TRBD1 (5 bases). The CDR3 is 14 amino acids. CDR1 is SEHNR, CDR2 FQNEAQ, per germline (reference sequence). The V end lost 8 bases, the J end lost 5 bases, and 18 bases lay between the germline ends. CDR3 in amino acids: CASAAFGAGTEAFF. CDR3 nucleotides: TGTGCCAGCGCCGCTTTTGGGGCTGGTACTGAAGCTTTCTTT.

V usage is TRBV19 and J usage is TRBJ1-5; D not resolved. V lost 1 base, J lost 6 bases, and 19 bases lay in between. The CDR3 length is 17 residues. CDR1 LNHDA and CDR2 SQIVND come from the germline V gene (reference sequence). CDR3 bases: TGTGCCAGTAGTATAGCGTCGGGCAGTCCCAAGCGTCAGCCCCAGCATTTT. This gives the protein CASSIASGSPKRQPQHF.

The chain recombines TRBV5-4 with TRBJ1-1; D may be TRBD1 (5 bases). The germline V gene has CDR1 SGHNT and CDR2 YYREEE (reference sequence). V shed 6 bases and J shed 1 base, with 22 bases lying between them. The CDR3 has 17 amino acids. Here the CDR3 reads CASTYTIVDSRNTEAFF. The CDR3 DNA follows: TGTGCCAGCACCTACACCATCGTAGACAGTCGGAACACTGAAGCTTTCTTT.

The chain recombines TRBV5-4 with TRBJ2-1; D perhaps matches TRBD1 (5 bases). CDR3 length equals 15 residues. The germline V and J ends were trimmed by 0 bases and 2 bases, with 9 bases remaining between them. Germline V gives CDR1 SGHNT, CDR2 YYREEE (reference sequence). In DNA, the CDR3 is TGTGCCAGCAGCTTGGCCGCAGGGACCTACAATGAGCAGTTCTTC. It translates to CASSLAAGTYNEQFF.

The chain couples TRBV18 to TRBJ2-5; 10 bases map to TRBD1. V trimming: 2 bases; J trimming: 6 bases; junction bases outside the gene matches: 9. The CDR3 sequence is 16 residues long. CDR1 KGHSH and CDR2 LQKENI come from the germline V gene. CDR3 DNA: TGTGCCAGCTCACCAGGATCGACAGGGGGCGTGAAGACCCAGTACTTC. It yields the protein CASSPGSTGGVKTQYF.

CDR3 in amino acids: CASSQLPGGREMSNEQFF. The CDR3 DNA is TGCGCCAGCAGCCAACTCCCAGGCGGGAGGGAGATGAGTAATGAGCAGTTCTTC. The V call is TRBV4-1, the J call TRBJ2-1, with 9 bases aligning to TRBD2. The CDR3 spans 18 residues. V lost 2 bases to trimming and J lost 7 bases; unmatched junction nucleotides: 15. Germline CDR1 reads MGHRA; CDR2 reads YSYEKL.

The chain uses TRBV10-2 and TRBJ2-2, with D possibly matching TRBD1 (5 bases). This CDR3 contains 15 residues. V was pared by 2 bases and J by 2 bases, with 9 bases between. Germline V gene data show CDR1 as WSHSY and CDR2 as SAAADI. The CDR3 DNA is TGCGCCAGCAGTGAGATAGGGGCAAACACCGGGGAGCTGTTTTTT. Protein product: CASSEIGANTGELFF.

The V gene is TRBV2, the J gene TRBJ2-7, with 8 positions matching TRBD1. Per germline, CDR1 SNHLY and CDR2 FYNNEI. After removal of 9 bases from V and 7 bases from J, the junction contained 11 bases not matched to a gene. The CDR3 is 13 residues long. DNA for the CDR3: TGTGCCAGTGACAGGGGAGTTAGGGAAGAGCAGTACTTC. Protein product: CASDRGVREEQYF.

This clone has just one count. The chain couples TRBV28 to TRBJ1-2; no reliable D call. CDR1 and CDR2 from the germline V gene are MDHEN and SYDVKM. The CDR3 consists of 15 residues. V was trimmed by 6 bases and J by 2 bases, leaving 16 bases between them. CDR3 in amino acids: CASRPDRGGNYGYTF. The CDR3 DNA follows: TGTGCCAGCAGACCCGACCGGGGTGGAAACTATGGCTACACCTTC.

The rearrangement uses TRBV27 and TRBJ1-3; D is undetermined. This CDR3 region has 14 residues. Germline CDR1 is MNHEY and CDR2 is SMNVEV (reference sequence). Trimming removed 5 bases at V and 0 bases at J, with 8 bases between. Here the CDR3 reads CASSPRHSGNTIYF. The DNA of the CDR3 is TGTGCCAGCAGTCCCAGGCACTCTGGAAACACCATATATTTT.

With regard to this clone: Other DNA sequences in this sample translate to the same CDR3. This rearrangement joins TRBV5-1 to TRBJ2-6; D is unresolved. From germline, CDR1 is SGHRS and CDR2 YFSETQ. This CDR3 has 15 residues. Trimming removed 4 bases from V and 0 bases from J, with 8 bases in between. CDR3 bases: TGCGCCAGCAGCCTCGGCGTCTCTGGGGCCAACGTCCTGACTTTC. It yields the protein CASSLGVSGANVLTF.

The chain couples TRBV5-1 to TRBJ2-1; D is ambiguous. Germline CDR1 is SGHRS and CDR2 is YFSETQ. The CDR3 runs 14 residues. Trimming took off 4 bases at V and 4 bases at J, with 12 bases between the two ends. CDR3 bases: TGCGCCAGCAGCCCACAATTCACGTACAATGAGCAGTTCTTC. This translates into CASSPQFTYNEQFF.

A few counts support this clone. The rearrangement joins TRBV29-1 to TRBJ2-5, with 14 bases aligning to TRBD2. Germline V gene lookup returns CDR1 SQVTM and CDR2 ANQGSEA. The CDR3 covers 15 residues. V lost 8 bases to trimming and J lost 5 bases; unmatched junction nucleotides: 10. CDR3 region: CSCSGTSGSGETQYF. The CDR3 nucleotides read TGCAGCTGCTCCGGGACTAGCGGGAGTGGGGAGACCCAGTACTTC.

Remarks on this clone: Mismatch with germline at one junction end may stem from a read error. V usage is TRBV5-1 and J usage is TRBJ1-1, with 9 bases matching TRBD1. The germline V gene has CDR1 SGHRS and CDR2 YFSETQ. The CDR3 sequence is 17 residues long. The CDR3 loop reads CASSLIGTGTLNTEALF. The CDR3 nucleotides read TGCGCCAGCAGCTTAATCGGGACAGGGACCTTGAACACTGAAGCTCTCTTT.

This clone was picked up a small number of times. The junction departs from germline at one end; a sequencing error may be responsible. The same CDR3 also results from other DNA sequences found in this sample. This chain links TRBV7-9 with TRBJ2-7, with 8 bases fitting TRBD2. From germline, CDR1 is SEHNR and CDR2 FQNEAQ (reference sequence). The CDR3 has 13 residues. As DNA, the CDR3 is TGCGCCAGCAGCTTAGCGGGGCGCGGCGAGCAGTACTTC. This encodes CASSLAGRGEQYF.

As DNA, the CDR3 is TGTGCCAGCAGCTCCCAGGGTTACACGCAGTATTTT. As protein: CASSSQGYTQYF. The chain couples TRBV7-9 to TRBJ2-3; D may be TRBD1 (5 bases). Per the germline V gene, CDR1 is SEHNR and CDR2 is FQNEAQ (reference sequence). The CDR3 length is 12 residues. Trimming stripped 4 bases from V and 9 bases from J, with 11 bases between.

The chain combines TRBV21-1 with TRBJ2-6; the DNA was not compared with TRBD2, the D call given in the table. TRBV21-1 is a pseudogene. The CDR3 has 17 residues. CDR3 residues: CASSRYFLLSGANVLTF. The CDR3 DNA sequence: TGTGCCAGCAGCAGGTATTTTCTCCTATCTGGGGCCAACGTCCTGACTTTC.

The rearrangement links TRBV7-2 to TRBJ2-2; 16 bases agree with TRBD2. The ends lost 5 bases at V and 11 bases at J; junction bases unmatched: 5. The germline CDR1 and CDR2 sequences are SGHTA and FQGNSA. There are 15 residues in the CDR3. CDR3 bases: TGTGCCAGCAGCGCGGGACTAGCGGGAGGGCCTGAGCTGTTTTTT. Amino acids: CASSAGLAGGPELFF.

The CDR3 is CASRGGPYEQYF. In DNA, the CDR3 is TGTGCCAGCAGGGGGGGACCCTACGAGCAGTACTTC. The chain links TRBV7-8 to TRBJ2-7; possible D gene TRBD2, 6 bases. This CDR3 has 12 amino acids. V was shortened by 6 bases and J by 2 bases, with 8 bases between the two germline ends. Germline lookup yields CDR1 SGHVS and CDR2 FQNEAQ. The full variable domain, with the rest looked up from reference TRBV7-8 and TRBJ2-7, is GAGVSQSPRYKVAKRGQDVALRCDPISGHVSLFWYQQALGQGPEFLTYFQNEAQLDKSGLPSDRFFAERPEGSVSTLKIQRTQQEDSAVYLCASRGGPYEQYFGPGTRLTVT.

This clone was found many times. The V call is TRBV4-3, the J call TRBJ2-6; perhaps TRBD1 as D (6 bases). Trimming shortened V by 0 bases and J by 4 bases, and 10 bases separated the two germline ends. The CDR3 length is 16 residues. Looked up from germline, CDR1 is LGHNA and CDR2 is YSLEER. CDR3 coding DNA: TGCGCCAGCAGCCAAGATGCAGGGGTCGGGGCCAACGTCCTGACTTTC. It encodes CASSQDAGVGANVLTF.